Listed here are 25 T cell receptor beta chains from one sample, sequenced in a study of patients and donors after allogeneic stem cell transplantation (dated by TCRdb to the early 2020s). To prepare the library, RT-PCR was applied. Instrument on record: NextSeq 550. The raw public reads went through TCRdb reprocessing: fastp at Q25, MiXCR clone calling, in-frame beta chains kept. For every CDR3 protein sequence, its rows merge into one entry that carries the most common genes and DNA. The sample table lists hundreds of thousands of distinct CDR3 sequences, 15% to 20% of them with a count of one. The leading ten clones occupy around 7.2% of the sample. The sample was blood, either unsorted or a sorted T cell fraction (not recorded which). The receptors stem from a human donor who was either an allogeneic HSCT recipient or a stem cell or donor lymphocyte infusion donor (not recorded which). It is not recorded whose cells these are; they may come from a transplant donor.

This clonotype was observed a few times. V gene TRBV5-1 combines with J gene TRBJ2-4, with TRBD2 as a possible D gene (6 bases). CDR3 length: 15 residues. Per the germline V gene, CDR1 is SGHRS and CDR2 is YFSETQ. With 3 bases removed from V and 4 bases from J, the gap between germline ends came to 14 bases. CDR3 sequence: CASSSIGSGKNIQYF. The CDR3 nucleotides read TGCGCCAGCAGCTCTATCGGGAGCGGTAAAAACATTCAGTACTTC.

The CDR3 nucleotides are TGCGCCAGCAGCCGTACAAGACTCTCCTCTGGAAACACCATATATTTT. Amino acid sequence: CASSRTRLSSGNTIYF. The V call is TRBV5-1, the J call TRBJ1-3, with no clear D. V was clipped by 4 bases and J by 0 bases, with 14 bases between them. CDR3 length: 16 residues. The V gene's germline CDR1 is SGHRS and CDR2 YFSETQ.

The J gene is TRBJ2-6, the V gene TRBV12-3 or TRBV12-4; TRBD1 is a possible D gene (5 bases). Trimming took off 0 bases at V and 5 bases at J, with 14 bases between the two ends. The CDR3 is 17 amino acids. As DNA, the CDR3 is TGTGCCAGCAGTTTAGCCCCACTGGGGCAGCGGGCCAACGTCCTGACTTTC. Translating gives CASSLAPLGQRANVLTF.

This clonotype was counted a few times. The gene calls are TRBV5-1 and TRBJ2-7, with D tentatively TRBD1 (5 bases). The CDR3 extends over 12 amino acids. Germline CDR1 is SGHRS and CDR2 is YFSETQ. V was shortened by 4 bases and J by 6 bases, with 11 bases between the two germline ends. DNA for the CDR3: TGCGCCAGCAGCCTGGACAAGCGCGAGCAGTACTTC. This codes for CASSLDKREQYF.

The sample holds a few counts of this clonotype. This CDR3 reads CSVLGPGVSNEQYF. For the CDR3, the DNA is TGCAGCGTCCTCGGGCCAGGGGTTTCTAACGAGCAGTACTTC. The chain carries TRBV29-1 and TRBJ2-7; maybe TRBD1 (6 bases). CDR1 is SQVTM and CDR2 is ANQGSEA in the germline V gene. The CDR3 is 14 amino acids. Trimming pared 6 bases from V and 5 bases from J, leaving 20 bases between.

The chain recombines TRBV5-1 with TRBJ2-7; 12 bases are a match to TRBD2. Germline-derived CDR1 and CDR2 are SGHRS and YFSETQ. The junction had 7 bases not matched to a gene; V was cut back by 6 bases and J by 6 bases. The CDR3 covers 14 residues. The CDR3 loop is CASKSELAGGEQYF. CDR3 coding DNA: TGCGCCAGCAAGTCTGAACTAGCGGGAGGCGAGCAGTACTTC.

This clonotype came up a few times. The genes are TRBV25-1 and TRBJ2-3, with 14 bases that match TRBD2. Per germline, CDR1 MGHDK and CDR2 SYGVNS. Trimming removed 2 bases from V and 2 bases from J; junction bases left unmatched: 3. The length of the CDR3 is 17 residues. The CDR3 loop is CASSEGGLAGATDTQYF. CDR3 nucleotide sequence: TGTGCCAGCAGTGAAGGGGGACTAGCGGGAGCCACAGATACGCAGTATTTT.

The V gene is TRBV9, the J gene TRBJ2-2; TRBD1 matches 9 bases. The CDR3 is 16 residues long. V trimming: 6 bases; J trimming: 4 bases; junction bases outside the gene matches: 10. From germline, CDR1 is SGDLS and CDR2 YYNGEE. In nucleotides, the CDR3 is TGTGCCAGCACCGAACAGGGGGCGAGGGGCACCGGGGAGCTGTTTTTT. It encodes CASTEQGARGTGELFF.

This clonotype was detected a few times. V and J are TRBV4-2 and TRBJ2-1, with TRBD2 matching 11 bases. Germline V lookup: CDR1 LGHNA, CDR2 YNFKEQ. Trimming removed 3 bases from V and 6 bases from J; junction bases left unmatched: 4. The CDR3 has 15 amino acids. CDR3: CASSQEGLAVNEQFF. The DNA of the CDR3 is TGTGCCAGCAGCCAGGAGGGACTAGCGGTCAATGAGCAGTTCTTC.

This clonotype was counted a few times. The rearrangement joins TRBV5-1 to TRBJ1-1; the D gene is possibly TRBD1 (5 bases). In germline, CDR1 is SGHRS, CDR2 YFSETQ. V was pared by 0 bases and J by 5 bases, with 14 bases between. This CDR3 spans 15 amino acids. CDR3 nucleotides: TGCGCCAGCAGCTTGGGTTGGGACCCGGGGACTGAAGCTTTCTTT. Encoded protein: CASSLGWDPGTEAFF.

This clonotype appeared many times. The chain employs TRBV4-3 and TRBJ2-2; D ambiguous. The germline V gene encodes CDR1 LGHNA and CDR2 YSLEER. The ends were cut back, 1 base at V and 5 bases at J, with 11 bases in the middle. The CDR3 length is 15 residues. For the CDR3, the DNA is TGCGCCAGCAGCCAAGCAGGCCTCCGGACCGGGGAGCTGTTTTTT. Encoded protein: CASSQAGLRTGELFF.

The CDR3 reads CATSRPQGLAGQETQYF. CDR3 DNA sequence: TGTGCCACCAGCAGACCCCAGGGACTAGCGGGCCAAGAGACCCAGTACTTC. The V call is TRBV15, the J call TRBJ2-5, with 12 positions matching TRBD2. Looked up from germline, CDR1 is LNHNV and CDR2 is YYDKDF (reference sequence). V lost 2 bases, J lost 1 base, and 5 bases stayed unmatched. This CDR3 region has 17 residues.

This clonotype came up many times. The CDR3 loop reads CASKRGNYGYTF. The CDR3 coding sequence is TGTGCCAGCAAGCGGGGAAACTATGGCTACACCTTC. The chain uses TRBV6-5 and TRBJ1-2; D is uncertain. CDR1 and CDR2 from the germline V gene are MNHEY and SVGAGI. The V gene lost 7 bases and the J gene lost 2 bases, with 8 bases spanning the gap. CDR3 length: 12 residues.

This clonotype was seen a handful of times. The V gene is TRBV5-5, the J gene TRBJ2-2; 9 positions agree with TRBD2. The CDR3 is made up of 15 amino acids. The J segment lost 7 bases and the V segment lost 2 bases, leaving 6 bases of the junction unmatched. CDR1 is SGHKS, CDR2 YYEKEE, per germline (reference sequence). The CDR3 loop is CASSFSGGKSGELFF. The DNA for the CDR3 is TGTGCCAGCAGCTTTAGCGGGGGTAAAAGCGGGGAGCTGTTTTTT. Supplemented by reference TRBV5-5 and TRBJ2-2, the full variable domain reads DAGVTQSPTHLIKTRGQQVTLRCSPISGHKSVSWYQQVLGQGPQFIFQYYEKEERGRGNFPDRFSARQFPNYSSELNVNALLLGDSALYLCASSFSGGKSGELFFGEGSRLTVL.

This clonotype was seen only a few times. One end of the junction fails to match germline, which may point to a read error. CDR3 sequence reads: CASSSGYTIYF. The CDR3 DNA sequence: TGTGCCAGCAGCTCTGGATACACCATATATTTT. This chain links TRBV7-2 with TRBJ1-3, with unresolved D. Germline V gives CDR1 SGHTA, CDR2 FQGNSA. The CDR3 contains 11 residues.

This clonotype has a count of ten or more. The chain has TRBV25-1 and TRBJ2-3; 8 nucleotides match TRBD2. The trim removed 8 bases at V and 4 bases at J, leaving 14 bases unmatched. Germline V gives CDR1 MGHDK, CDR2 SYGVNS. The CDR3 sequence is 16 residues long. This chain's CDR3 is CASGPLTGGPADTQYF. The CDR3 nucleotides are TGTGCCAGCGGGCCTTTGACGGGAGGGCCGGCAGATACGCAGTATTTT.

The chain recombines TRBV16 with TRBJ1-1; D is perhaps TRBD1 (6 bases). This CDR3 is 15 amino acids long. Trimming pared 0 bases from V and 1 base from J, leaving 9 bases between. Germline values: CDR1 KGHSY, CDR2 FQNENV. The CDR3 region has the DNA TGTGCCAGCAGCCAATCGGACAGAGGGAACACTGAAGCTTTCTTT. It yields the protein CASSQSDRGNTEAFF.

The table lists this clonotype with a few counts. This chain uses TRBV15 with TRBJ2-7, with 11 bases lining up with TRBD1. From germline, CDR1 is LNHNV and CDR2 YYDKDF (reference sequence). The CDR3 consists of 15 residues. The junction had 6 bases not matched to a gene; V was cut back by 2 bases and J by 6 bases. CDR3 in amino acids: CATSRHPGQGVEQYF. The CDR3 region has the DNA TGTGCCACCAGCAGACACCCGGGACAGGGGGTCGAGCAGTACTTC.

This clonotype appeared a few times. This chain connects TRBV18 to TRBJ1-2; 9 bases match TRBD1. Germline-derived CDR1 and CDR2 are KGHSH and LQKENI. There are 15 residues in the CDR3. J gave up 4 bases and V 3 bases, and 6 bases lay outside the gene matches. CDR3 DNA: TGTGCCAGCTCACCCCTGGGACAGGGTACCTATGGCTACACCTTC. Its protein is CASSPLGQGTYGYTF.

The table lists this clonotype with many counts. The J gene is TRBJ1-2, the V gene TRBV7-9; 7 bases map to TRBD1. The CDR3 length is 15 residues. Trimming took 5 bases from V and 4 from J; bases not matched to a gene: 10. Germline V gives CDR1 SEHNR, CDR2 FQNEAQ (reference sequence). Here the CDR3 DNA reads TGTGCCAGCAGCACCTTGACAGGGTCTTCCTATGGCTACACCTTC. Translating it yields CASSTLTGSSYGYTF.

The chain has TRBV7-3 and TRBJ2-1, with D hard to call. The germline V gene has CDR1 SGHTA and CDR2 FQGTGA. The CDR3 contains 13 residues. V was shortened by 5 bases and J by 5 bases, with 10 bases between the two germline ends. The CDR3 DNA follows: TGTGCCAGCAGCAGAGGTCCCAACAATGAGCAGTTCTTC. As protein: CASSRGPNNEQFF.

The rearrangement links TRBV5-6 to TRBJ1-6; a possible D gene is TRBD1 (5 bases). V was cut by 6 bases and J by 1 base, with 11 bases left in between. This CDR3 comprises 15 residues. Per germline, CDR1 SGHDT and CDR2 YYEEEE. The CDR3 reads CASTSRVSYNSPLHF. As DNA, the CDR3 is TGTGCCAGCACCAGCAGGGTTTCCTATAATTCACCCCTCCACTTT.

The V call is TRBV4-2, the J call TRBJ1-5; D not resolved. Germline V CDR1 and CDR2: LGHNA, YNFKEQ. The CDR3 has 16 residues. V lost 0 bases, J lost 0 bases, and 9 bases lay in between. DNA for the CDR3: TGTGCCAGCAGCCAAGAAACATCTCATAGCAATCAGCCCCAGCATTTT. Its protein is CASSQETSHSNQPQHF.

The table lists this clonotype with a few counts. The chain recombines TRBV7-9 with TRBJ2-1; 7 nucleotides line up with TRBD1. Trimming took 5 bases from V and 0 from J; bases not matched to a gene: 4. This CDR3 has 15 amino acids. Germline lookup yields CDR1 SEHNR and CDR2 FQNEAQ (reference sequence). CDR3 amino acids: CASSVDRASYNEQFF. Here the CDR3 DNA reads TGTGCCAGCAGCGTAGACAGGGCCTCCTACAATGAGCAGTTCTTC.

The V call is TRBV20-1, the J call TRBJ2-7; D might be TRBD2 (6 bases). Trimming pared 0 bases from V and 3 bases from J, leaving 6 bases between. The CDR3 sequence is 12 residues long. CDR1 and CDR2 from the germline V gene are DFQATT and SNEGSKA (reference sequence). The CDR3, as DNA: TGCAGTGCTAGAGAGGGGGGCTACGAGCAGTACTTC. Encoded protein: CSAREGGYEQYF.